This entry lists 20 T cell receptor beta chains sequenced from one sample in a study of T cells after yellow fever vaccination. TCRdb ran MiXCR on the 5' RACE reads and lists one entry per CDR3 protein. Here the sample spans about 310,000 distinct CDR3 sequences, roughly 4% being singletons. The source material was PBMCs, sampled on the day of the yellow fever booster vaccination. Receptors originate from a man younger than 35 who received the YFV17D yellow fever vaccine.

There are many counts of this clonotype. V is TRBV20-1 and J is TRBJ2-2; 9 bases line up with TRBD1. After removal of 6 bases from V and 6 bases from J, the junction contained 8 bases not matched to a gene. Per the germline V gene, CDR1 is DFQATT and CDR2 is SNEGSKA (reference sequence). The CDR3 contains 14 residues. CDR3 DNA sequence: TGCAGTGCCAGGGACAGGGCGCTTTCCGGGGAGCTGTTTTTT. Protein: CSARDRALSGELFF.

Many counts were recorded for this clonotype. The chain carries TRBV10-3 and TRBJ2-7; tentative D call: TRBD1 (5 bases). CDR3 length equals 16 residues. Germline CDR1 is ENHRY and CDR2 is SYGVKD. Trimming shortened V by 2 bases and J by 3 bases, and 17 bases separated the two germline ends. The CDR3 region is CAISEVLRESRYEQYF. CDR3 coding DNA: TGTGCCATCAGTGAGGTGCTCAGGGAAAGCCGCTACGAGCAGTACTTC.

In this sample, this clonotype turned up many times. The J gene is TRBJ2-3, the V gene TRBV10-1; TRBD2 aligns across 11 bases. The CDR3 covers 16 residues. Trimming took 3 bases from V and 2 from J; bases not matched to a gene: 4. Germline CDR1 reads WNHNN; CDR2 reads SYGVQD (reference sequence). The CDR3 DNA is TGCGCCAGCAGTGATTCGGGACTAGCGGACACAGATACGCAGTATTTT. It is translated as CASSDSGLADTDTQYF.

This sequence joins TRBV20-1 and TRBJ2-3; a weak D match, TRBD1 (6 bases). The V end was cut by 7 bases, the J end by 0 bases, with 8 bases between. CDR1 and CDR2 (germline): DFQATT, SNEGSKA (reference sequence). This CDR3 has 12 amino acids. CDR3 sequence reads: CSVGQSTDTQYF. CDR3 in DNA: TGCAGTGTCGGACAGAGCACAGATACGCAGTATTTT.

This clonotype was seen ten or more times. The CDR3 loop is CSARARSPYEQYF. The CDR3 DNA sequence: TGCAGTGCTAGGGCGCGGTCCCCCTACGAGCAGTACTTC. The chain carries TRBV20-1 and TRBJ2-7, with D uncertain. The CDR3 is 13 residues long. Germline assignment: CDR1 DFQATT and CDR2 SNEGSKA (reference sequence). V lost 3 bases and J lost 2, with 11 bases in between.

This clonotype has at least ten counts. The CDR3 spells CASGLGIWDTEAFF. The CDR3 nucleotides are TGCGCCAGCGGCCTGGGGATATGGGACACTGAAGCTTTCTTT. The genes are TRBV5-1 and TRBJ1-1, with unresolved D. Trimming removed 7 bases at V and 3 bases at J, with 16 bases between. The CDR3 is made up of 14 amino acids. Germline-derived CDR1 and CDR2 are SGHRS and YFSETQ.

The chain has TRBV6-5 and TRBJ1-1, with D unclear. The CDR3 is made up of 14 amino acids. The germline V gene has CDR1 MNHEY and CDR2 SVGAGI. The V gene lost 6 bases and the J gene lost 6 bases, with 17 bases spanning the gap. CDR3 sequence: CASSRREGNAEAFF. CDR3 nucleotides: TGTGCCAGCAGCCGGCGGGAGGGTAACGCTGAAGCTTTCTTT.

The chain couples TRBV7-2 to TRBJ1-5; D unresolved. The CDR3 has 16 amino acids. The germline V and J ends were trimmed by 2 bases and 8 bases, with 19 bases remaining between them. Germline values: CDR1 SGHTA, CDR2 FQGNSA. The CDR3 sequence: CASSLNEGGLGEPQHF. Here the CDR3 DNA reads TGTGCCAGCAGCTTAAATGAGGGAGGGCTGGGAGAGCCCCAGCATTTT.

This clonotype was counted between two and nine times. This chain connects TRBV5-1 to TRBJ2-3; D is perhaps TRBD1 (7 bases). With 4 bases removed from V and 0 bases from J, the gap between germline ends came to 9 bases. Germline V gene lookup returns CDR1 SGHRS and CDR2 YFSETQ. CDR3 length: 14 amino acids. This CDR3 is CASSAGQSTDTQYF. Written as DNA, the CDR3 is TGCGCCAGCAGCGCGGGACAGAGCACAGATACGCAGTATTTT.

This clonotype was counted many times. Here the CDR3 reads CASSRDRRTDTQYF. The CDR3 nucleotides read TGTGCCAGCAGCAGGGACAGGCGCACAGATACGCAGTATTTT. The gene calls are TRBV3-1 and TRBJ2-3; TRBD1 matches 8 bases. CDR3 size: 14 residues. Losses at the gene ends were 5 bases for V and 1 base for J; bases not matched to a gene: 2. Germline V gene sequence: CDR1 LGHDT, CDR2 YNNKEL (reference sequence).

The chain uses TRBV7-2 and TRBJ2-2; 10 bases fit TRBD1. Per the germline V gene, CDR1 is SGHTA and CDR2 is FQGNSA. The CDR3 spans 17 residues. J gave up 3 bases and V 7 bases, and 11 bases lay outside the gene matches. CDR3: CASIATLGQGYTGELFF. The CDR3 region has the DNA TGTGCCAGCATCGCAACCTTGGGACAGGGGTACACCGGGGAGCTGTTTTTT.

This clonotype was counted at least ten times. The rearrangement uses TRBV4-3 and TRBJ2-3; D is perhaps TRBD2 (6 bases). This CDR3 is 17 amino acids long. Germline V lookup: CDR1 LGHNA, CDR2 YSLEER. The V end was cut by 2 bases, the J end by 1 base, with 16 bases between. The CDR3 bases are TGCGCCAGCAGCCAAACCGGGACTCGACCCGGCACAGATACGCAGTATTTT. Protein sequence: CASSQTGTRPGTDTQYF.

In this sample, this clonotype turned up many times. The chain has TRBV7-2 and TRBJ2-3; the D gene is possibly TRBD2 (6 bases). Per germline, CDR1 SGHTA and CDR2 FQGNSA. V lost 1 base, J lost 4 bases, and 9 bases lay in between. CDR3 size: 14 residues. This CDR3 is CASSLDRGSDTQYF. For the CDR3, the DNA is TGTGCCAGCAGCTTAGATCGGGGGTCAGATACGCAGTATTTT.

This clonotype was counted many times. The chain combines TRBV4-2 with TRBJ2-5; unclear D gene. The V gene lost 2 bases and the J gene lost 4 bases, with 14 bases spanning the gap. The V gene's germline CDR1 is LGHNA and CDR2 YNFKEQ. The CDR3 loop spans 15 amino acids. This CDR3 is CASSQLGPTPETQYF. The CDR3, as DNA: TGTGCCAGCAGCCAATTAGGGCCGACCCCAGAGACCCAGTACTTC.

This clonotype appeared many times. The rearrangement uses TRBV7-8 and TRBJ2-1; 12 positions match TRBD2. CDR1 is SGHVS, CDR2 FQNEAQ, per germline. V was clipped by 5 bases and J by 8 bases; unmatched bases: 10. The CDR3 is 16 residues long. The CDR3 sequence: CASSPRLAGAGHEQFF. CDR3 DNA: TGTGCCAGCAGCCCGAGACTAGCGGGGGCGGGCCATGAGCAGTTCTTC.

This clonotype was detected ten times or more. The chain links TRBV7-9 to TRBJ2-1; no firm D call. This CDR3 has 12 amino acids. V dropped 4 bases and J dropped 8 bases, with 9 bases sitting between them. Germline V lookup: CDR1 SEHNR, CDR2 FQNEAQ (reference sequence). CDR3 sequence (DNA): TGTGCCAGCAGCTCGATGGGATATGAGCAGTTCTTC. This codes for CASSSMGYEQFF.

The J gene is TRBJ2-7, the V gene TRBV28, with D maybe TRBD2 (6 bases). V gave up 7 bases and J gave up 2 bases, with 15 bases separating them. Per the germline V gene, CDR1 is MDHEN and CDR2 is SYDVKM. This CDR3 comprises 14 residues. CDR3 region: CASTQKGLTYEQYV. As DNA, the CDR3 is TGTGCCAGCACCCAGAAGGGACTGACCTACGAGCAGTACGTC.

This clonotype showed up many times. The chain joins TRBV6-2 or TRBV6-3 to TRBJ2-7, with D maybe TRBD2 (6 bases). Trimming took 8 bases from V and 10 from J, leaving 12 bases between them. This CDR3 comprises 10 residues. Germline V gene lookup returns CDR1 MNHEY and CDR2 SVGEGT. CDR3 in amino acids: CASRLGCQYV. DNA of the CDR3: TGTGCCAGCCGACTAGGGTGTCAGTACGTC.

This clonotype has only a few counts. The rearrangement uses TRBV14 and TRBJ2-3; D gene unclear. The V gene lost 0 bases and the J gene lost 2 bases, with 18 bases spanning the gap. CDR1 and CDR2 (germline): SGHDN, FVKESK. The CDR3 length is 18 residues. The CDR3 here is CASSQDWKTLKFTDTQYF. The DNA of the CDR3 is TGTGCCAGCAGCCAAGATTGGAAGACCCTTAAATTCACAGATACGCAGTATTTT.

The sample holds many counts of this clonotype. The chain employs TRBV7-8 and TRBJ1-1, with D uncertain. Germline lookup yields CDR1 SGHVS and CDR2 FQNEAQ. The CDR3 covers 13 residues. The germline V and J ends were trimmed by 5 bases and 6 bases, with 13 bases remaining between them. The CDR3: CASSNWGRAEAFF. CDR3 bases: TGTGCCAGCAGCAACTGGGGTCGCGCTGAAGCTTTCTTT.